The sequence of this TCR beta chain was determined in a study of naive and memory T cell subsets. Study-wide results and caveats: In CD4 and CD8 cells, diversity dropped from naive through EMRA. RNA-based TCR counts may shift with T cell activation and differentiation.

V lost 1 base to trimming and J lost 9 bases, with 19 bases between them. This CDR3 has 16 amino acids. Germline CDR1 and CDR2: SGHTA and FQGNSA. This clonotype was seen repeatedly, ten times or more. Its antigen is not known. Both TRBC1 and TRBC2 were covered by a beta constant-region primer of two equimolar oligonucleotides. A 12-nucleotide UMI and the SP2 primer were added to the cDNA 3' end by oligonucleotide ligation. TCRdb used MiXCR to reprocess the UMI-ligation and nested PCR reads, holding one entry per CDR3 protein. This repertoire shows around 90,000 distinct CDR3 sequences, roughly 7% found once; its top ten account for around 1.5%. Separate alpha and beta amplification began at the second PCR step.

Sequenced input: central memory CD4+ T cells from blood. V is TRBV7-2 and J is TRBJ2-1; D gene uncertain. The sequence was collected from a human donor in good health. CDR3 sequence: CASSLGGRVPSAEQFF. The CDR3, as DNA: TGTGCCAGCAGCTTAGGTGGGCGAGTGCCCTCCGCTGAGCAGTTCTTC. The full variable domain, rest sourced from reference TRBV7-2 and TRBJ2-1, is GAGVSQSPSNKVTEKGKDVELRCDPISGHTALYWYRQSLGQGLEFLIYFQGNSAPDKSGLPSDRFSAERTGGSVSTLTIQRTQQEDSAVYLCASSLGGRVPSAEQFFGPGTRLTVL.